These 12 T cell receptor beta chains came from one sample sequenced in a study of T cells in Graves' hyperthyroidism and ophthalmopathy. RNA transcripts were the template for amplifying TCR beta CDR3 regions. With the HTBI primer set, the TCR CDR3 went through a first round of RT-PCR. MiXCR, applied by TCRdb to the multiplex PCR reads, yields one record per CDR3 protein. The sample holds some 200,000 distinct CDR3 sequences, about a sixth seen once. Sequencing used blood. All receptors come from a woman aged 45-59 years with Graves' hyperthyroidism.

The chain has TRBV18 and TRBJ1-4; no clear D gene. V was pared by 6 bases and J by 7 bases, with 15 bases between. The V gene's germline CDR1 is KGHSH and CDR2 LQKENI. The CDR3 is 14 residues long. Here the CDR3 DNA reads TGTGCCAGCTCCCCAGGCCACGGTGGTGAAAAACTGTTTTTT. This encodes CASSPGHGGEKLFF.

This chain uses TRBV10-2 with TRBJ1-2; weak D call: TRBD1 (5 bases). The CDR3 is 12 amino acids. CDR1 WSHSY and CDR2 SAAADI come from the germline V gene. V lost 6 bases to trimming and J lost 4 bases, with 9 bases between them. CDR3 sequence reads: CASRVDSYGYTF. DNA of the CDR3: TGCGCCAGCAGGGTTGACAGCTATGGCTACACCTTC.

At least ten counts were recorded for this clonotype. This rearrangement joins TRBV27 to TRBJ2-3, with unresolved D. Germline loops: CDR1 MNHEY, CDR2 SMNVEV (reference sequence). Between the trimmed V and J ends, which lost 6 bases and 0 bases, there was a span of 4 bases. This CDR3 region has 12 residues. CDR3: CASRVSTDTQYF. In DNA, the CDR3 is TGTGCCAGCAGGGTTAGCACAGATACGCAGTATTTT.

The sample holds many counts of this clonotype. This chain links TRBV5-1 with TRBJ2-7, with 7 bases fitting TRBD1. With 1 base clipped from V and 4 bases from J, the junction kept 11 bases outside the gene matches. The CDR3 is 16 residues long. The germline V gene has CDR1 SGHRS and CDR2 YFSETQ. The CDR3 loop is CASSLTGAASTYEQYF. The CDR3 coding sequence is TGCGCCAGCAGCTTGACAGGGGCCGCAAGTACTTACGAGCAGTACTTC.

This clonotype came up a few times. The rearrangement joins TRBV10-3 to TRBJ1-6; TRBD1 might be the D (5 bases). Germline V gives CDR1 ENHRY, CDR2 SYGVKD. V was shortened by 6 bases and J by 11 bases, with 17 bases between the two germline ends. This CDR3 has 14 residues. CDR3: CAIREDTGGTPLHF. The CDR3 nucleotides read TGTGCCATCAGGGAAGACACGGGGGGGACACCCCTCCACTTT.

The V call is TRBV28, the J call TRBJ2-4; the D is unclear. Trimming cost V 3 bases and J 2 bases, with 11 bases left between them. This CDR3 spans 15 amino acids. Per germline, CDR1 MDHEN and CDR2 SYDVKM. CDR3 nucleotide sequence: TGTGCCAGCAGTTTGAGTAGGTGGACCAAAAACATTCAGTACTTC. Translated, it gives CASSLSRWTKNIQYF.

The sample holds many counts of this clonotype. The chain recombines TRBV11-1 with TRBJ1-2; 10 bases map to TRBD1. CDR1 SGHAT and CDR2 FQDESV come from the germline V gene (reference sequence). V lost 5 bases, J lost 2 bases, and 2 bases stayed unmatched. The CDR3 is made up of 14 amino acids. This CDR3 reads CASSLGQGNYGYTF. For the CDR3, the DNA is TGTGCCAGCAGCCTGGGACAGGGGAACTATGGCTACACCTTC.

This clonotype was recorded many times. The chain employs TRBV7-8 and TRBJ2-7, with D unclear. V shed 5 bases and J shed 5 bases, with 13 bases lying between them. The CDR3 runs 13 residues. Germline V gives CDR1 SGHVS, CDR2 FQNEAQ. CDR3 loop: CASSPEVANEQYF. CDR3 sequence (DNA): TGTGCCAGCAGCCCCGAAGTAGCCAACGAGCAGTACTTC.

This clonotype was recorded many times. V is TRBV3-1 and J is TRBJ1-5; D remains ambiguous. The ends were cut back, 4 bases at V and 2 bases at J, with 6 bases in the middle. The CDR3 runs to 13 residues. CDR1 and CDR2 from the germline V gene are LGHDT and YNNKEL (reference sequence). Written as DNA, the CDR3 is TGTGCCAGCAGCCGCCTGGGCAATCAGCCCCAGCATTTT. Its translation: CASSRLGNQPQHF.

In its sample, this clonotype was seen many times. This chain connects TRBV6-1 to TRBJ1-5; D remains unclear. This CDR3 spans 13 amino acids. V shed 11 bases and J shed 6 bases, with 17 bases lying between them. Germline values: CDR1 MNHNS, CDR2 SASEGT. CDR3 sequence (DNA): TGTGCCTCCCAGCTGGGATCTCGTCAGCCCCAGCATTTT. This sequence encodes CASQLGSRQPQHF.

This clonotype was seen many times. V usage is TRBV11-2 and J usage is TRBJ2-7; 7 bases align to TRBD1. Unmatched junction bases numbered 3, after V lost 4 bases and J lost 0 bases. Germline V lookup: CDR1 SGHAT, CDR2 FQNNGV. The CDR3 spans 14 residues. CDR3 DNA: TGTGCCAGCAGCTCGGGACAGAGCTCCTACGAGCAGTACTTC. This gives the protein CASSSGQSSYEQYF.

Ten or more counts support this clonotype. The CDR3 region is CASSQGGGVYEQYF. The CDR3 DNA sequence: TGTGCCAGCAGCCAAGGGGGGGGAGTCTACGAGCAGTACTTC. V gene TRBV3-1 combines with J gene TRBJ2-7, with 7 nucleotides matching TRBD2. The germline V gene encodes CDR1 LGHDT and CDR2 YNNKEL (reference sequence). The CDR3 runs to 14 residues. J lost 3 bases, V lost 1 base, and 3 bases had no gene match.